This T cell receptor (beta chain) was documented in a study of T cell responses to AZD1222 COVID-19 vaccine (dated by TCRdb to about 2021). For context, the study as a whole: A total of approximately 230 trial participants underwent TCR sequencing, of whom 200 to 220 received two doses of AZD1222 and about 26 received two doses of the MenACWY control vaccine. Enrollment into the trials was organized by age into subgroups of 18-55, 56-69 and 70-plus years, and those subgroups contained 148, 28 and 57 TCR-sequenced participants, respectively.

The CDR3 regions of human TCRbeta chains were subjected to immunosequencing. The original methods were these. TCRs in the repertoires were matched against a reference library of SARS-CoV-2-specific TCRs that had been generated with the MIRA antigen-specificity platform. Breadth was defined as the fraction of unique TCRs that were SARS-CoV-2-associated. Depth was defined as the fraction of total T cells that were SARS-CoV-2-associated. Each spike-specific TCR was assigned to its reactive spike region and to a CD4 or CD8 class using the MIRA data. Log10-transformed breadth and depth values were compared by one-way ANOVA with Sidak's multiple comparisons tests. In its TCRdb copy, this immuneACCESS table keeps in-frame sequences only and misses some clones. Where compared with another copy, unresolved V genes explain less than half of these, and the others have no known cause. The D gene and trimming were derived from the DNA, and the V and J assignments and clone size from that table. In this sample the table shows about 130,000 clones, roughly 91% of which occur a single time. The biggest ten clones account for around 4.5% of the sample.

This sample's time point label indicates: baseline before first vaccination. The sample's treatment or condition, from its label and the paper: meningococcal conjugate vaccine given as trial control. Samples from vaccinated people were obtained from the UK trials COV001 and COV002, which included a single-blind randomized controlled phase 2/3 trial of AZD1222 (ChAdOx1 nCoV-19) in healthy adults. Trial participant PBMC samples were collected at day 0 and day 28 after the second dose for TCRbeta chain sequencing. Points the paper makes about the study in general: Epitopes outside the regions mutated in the B.1.351 and B.1.1.7 variants were reportedly recognized by nearly half of the unique spike-specific TCRs. The 56-69-year group was small, and its depth increase did not reach significance, likely because of low power. Because no day 14 peak-response samples were available, the repertoires could be characterized only after the peak T cell response. Participants were mostly white British, with more females than males. The authors suggested clonal diversity may have been underestimated. CD4 TCRs associated with the vaccine covered the entire spike protein, and the dominant responses were in regions 160-218 and 743-854. Only five to seven AZD1222 recipients were SARS-CoV-2 seropositive at baseline, limiting conclusions about previously exposed vaccinees. After two AZD1222 doses, spike-specific TCR breadth and depth were significantly higher than at day 0 and than in MenACWY recipients.

The CDR3 spans 11 residues, from the cysteine through the phenylalanine. This entry keeps only the CDR3 DNA: 33 bases, framed from base 1. Cut back by 7 bases and 5 bases, the V and J ends lie 8 bases apart. For CDR1 and CDR2, the germline V gene lists MDHEN and SYDVKM. As regards this clone: Its specific antigen is unknown. No much larger clone exists at a distance of one base, and base qualities are not known.

The clonotype was recovered from an adult in good health. The sequencing used peripheral blood, collected on day 0 of MenACWY control vaccination. The chain couples TRBV28 to TRBJ2-5, with the D gene not confidently named. The CDR3 loop reads CASNFMETQYF. The DNA is TGTGCCAGCAATTTCATGGAGACCCAGTACTTC.